This entry lists 28 T cell receptor beta chains sequenced from one sample in a study of T cells in localized non-small cell lung cancer. Sequencing was performed with immunoSEQ multiplex PCR; in TCRdb, only in-frame clones are kept and a portion is missing. The table lists fewer than 45,000 clones, approximately 86% of them singletons, with roughly 6.1% in the top ten. The specimen was peripheral blood, collected before any cancer treatment. Receptors were obtained from a man aged 40 to 70 with stage I lung adenocarcinoma.

This clone was found a few times. This rearrangement joins TRBV7-9 to TRBJ2-7; 10 bases fit TRBD1. The V gene end was trimmed by 4 bases and the J gene end by 0 bases; junction bases not matched to a gene: 3. The germline V gene encodes CDR1 SEHNR and CDR2 FQNEAQ (reference sequence). The CDR3 spans 15 residues. The CDR3, as DNA: TGTGCCAGCAGCTCCCGGACAGGGGGCTCCTACGAGCAGTACTTC. Translated, it gives CASSSRTGGSYEQYF.

The V call is TRBV18, the J call TRBJ2-7; D possibly corresponds to TRBD1 (5 bases). The CDR3 consists of 14 residues. Germline lookup yields CDR1 KGHSH and CDR2 LQKENI. The V gene lost 3 bases and the J gene lost 6 bases, with 15 bases spanning the gap. CDR3 sequence (DNA): TGTGCCAGCTCACCCCCCCCAGGGATGGGCGAGCAGTACTTC. Translating it yields CASSPPPGMGEQYF.

This clone is a singleton in its sample. The rearrangement links TRBV10-2 to TRBJ2-5; unclear D gene. Germline assignment: CDR1 WSHSY and CDR2 SAAADI. CDR3 length: 13 residues. V lost 4 bases to trimming and J lost 5 bases, with 11 bases between them. The CDR3 bases are TGCGCCAGCAGTGCGAATGATCCGGAGACCCAGTACTTC. Amino acid sequence: CASSANDPETQYF.

V and J are TRBV19 and TRBJ2-1; a weak D match, TRBD2 (6 bases). The germline CDR1 and CDR2 sequences are LNHDA and SQIVND (reference sequence). V shed 6 bases and J shed 0 bases, with 15 bases lying between them. This CDR3 contains 16 residues. CDR3 coding DNA: TGTGCCAGTAGGAACCCTAGCGCGTCCTCCTACAATGAGCAGTTCTTC. It is translated as CASRNPSASSYNEQFF.

The V and J genes are TRBV21-1 and TRBJ1-2; TRBD1, as called in the table, went unchecked against the DNA. TRBV21-1 is noted as a pseudogene. The CDR3 runs to 17 residues. Here the CDR3 reads CASSVEGRQDPDYGYTF. The CDR3 DNA reads as TGTGCCAGCAGCGTCGAGGGCCGACAGGACCCTGACTATGGCTACACCTTC.

The chain couples TRBV5-1 to TRBJ1-1; the D gene is possibly TRBD1 (6 bases). This CDR3 contains 15 residues. The germline CDR1 and CDR2 sequences are SGHRS and YFSETQ. V was trimmed by 3 bases and J by 3 bases, leaving 15 bases between them. CDR3 in DNA: TGCGCCAGCAGCTCCTCTCAGGGGATGCACACTGAAGCTTTCTTT. This encodes CASSSSQGMHTEAFF.

The rearrangement links TRBV4-2 to TRBJ1-2; TRBD1 might be the D (6 bases). CDR1 and CDR2 (germline): LGHNA, YNFKEQ. V was shortened by 1 base and J by 7 bases, with 10 bases between the two germline ends. There are 13 residues in the CDR3. CDR3 sequence (DNA): TGTGCCAGCAGCCAAGGCCAGGGGACTGGCTACACCTTC. This gives the protein CASSQGQGTGYTF.

This rearrangement joins TRBV19 to TRBJ2-1, with 7 bases lining up with TRBD2. V lost 3 bases and J lost 3; bases outside the gene matches: 8. The CDR3 covers 16 residues. Germline V CDR1 and CDR2: LNHDA, SQIVND (reference sequence). CDR3 sequence: CASSMGGGDYYNEQFF. For the CDR3, the DNA is TGTGCCAGTAGTATGGGGGGTGGGGACTACTACAATGAGCAGTTCTTC.

The CDR3 region is CASSIRSSSYEQYF. The DNA of the CDR3 is TGTGCCAGTAGTATCCGGAGTAGCTCCTACGAGCAGTACTTC. J is TRBJ2-7 and V is TRBV19, with D uncertain. Trimming left V 3 bases short and J 0 bases short, with 9 bases between. Germline V gene lookup returns CDR1 LNHDA and CDR2 SQIVND (reference sequence). The CDR3 loop spans 14 amino acids.

The chain employs TRBV5-4 and TRBJ2-3, with D tentatively TRBD1 (7 bases). Germline V gene sequence: CDR1 SGHNT, CDR2 YYREEE (reference sequence). Trimming left V 4 bases short and J 3 bases short, with 12 bases between. The CDR3 extends over 14 amino acids. CDR3 DNA: TGTGCCAGCAGCGCGGGACAGCTTACAGATACGCAGTATTTT. Its protein is CASSAGQLTDTQYF.

The chain is built from TRBV6-5 and TRBJ1-2, with D perhaps TRBD1 (5 bases). V was pared by 5 bases and J by 13 bases, with 20 bases between. The CDR3 covers 13 residues. Germline assignment: CDR1 MNHEY and CDR2 SVGAGI. The DNA for the CDR3 is TGTGCCAGCAGTCTCCCAGGGCGGGTGGTCCTCACCTTC. Translated, it gives CASSLPGRVVLTF.

The genes are TRBV9 and TRBJ2-7; D uncertain. Germline V gives CDR1 SGDLS, CDR2 YYNGEE. The V end lost 4 bases, the J end lost 2 bases, and 13 bases lay between the germline ends. The CDR3 loop spans 14 amino acids. The CDR3 DNA follows: TGTGCCAGCAGCATGACGGCCGTTCCCTACGAGCAGTACTTC. Translation: CASSMTAVPYEQYF.

CDR3 nucleotide sequence: TGTGCCACCAGCGGTGCCCTGCGGGTTCTAGCCAAAAACATTCAGTACTTC. Amino acid sequence: CATSGALRVLAKNIQYF. This chain links TRBV15 with TRBJ2-4, with D possibly TRBD2 on 5 matching bases. The CDR3 is made up of 17 amino acids. With 5 bases removed from V and 0 bases from J, the gap between germline ends came to 17 bases. CDR1 is LNHNV and CDR2 is YYDKDF in the germline V gene (reference sequence).

V is TRBV4-3 and J is TRBJ2-2; TRBD2 matches 10 bases. Germline-derived CDR1 and CDR2 are LGHNA and YSLEER. V was pared by 4 bases and J by 4 bases, with 6 bases of the junction left unmatched. This CDR3 is 16 amino acids long. As DNA, the CDR3 is TGCGCCAGCAGCCGACAGCGGGAGGGTTTCACCGGGGAGCTGTTTTTT. Its translation is CASSRQREGFTGELFF.

The J gene is TRBJ1-4, the V gene TRBV5-1; tentative D call: TRBD1 (6 bases). V was cut by 2 bases and J by 8 bases, with 16 bases left in between. Germline lookup yields CDR1 SGHRS and CDR2 YFSETQ. The CDR3 loop spans 15 amino acids. CDR3: CASSLSATGGEKLFF. CDR3 coding DNA: TGCGCCAGCAGCTTATCCGCAACGGGGGGCGAAAAACTGTTTTTT.

This rearrangement joins TRBV27 to TRBJ2-1; 13 positions agree with TRBD2. This CDR3 has 15 amino acids. CDR1 and CDR2 from the germline V gene are MNHEY and SMNVEV (reference sequence). With V trimmed by 3 bases and J by 6 bases, 2 bases remained unmatched. In DNA form, the CDR3 reads TGTGCCAGCAGTTTTGGGACTAGCGGGGTCAATGAGCAGTTCTTC. As protein: CASSFGTSGVNEQFF.

In nucleotides, the CDR3 is TGTGCCAGTAGTATAGGTTACAATGAGCAGTTCTTC. As protein: CASSIGYNEQFF. The V call is TRBV19, the J call TRBJ2-1; no clear D gene. The germline V gene encodes CDR1 LNHDA and CDR2 SQIVND (reference sequence). The CDR3 is made up of 12 amino acids. V was shortened by 1 base and J by 4 bases, with 2 bases between the two germline ends. The variable domain in full, with the rest retrieved from reference TRBV19 and TRBJ2-1, is DGGITQSPKYLFRKEGQNVTLSCEQNLNHDAMYWYRQDPGQGLRLIYYSQIVNDFQKGDIAEGYSVSREKKESFPLTVTSAQKNPTAFYLCASSIGYNEQFFGPGTRLTVL.

The chain has TRBV14 and TRBJ1-5; maybe TRBD1 (6 bases). The length of the CDR3 is 14 residues. Trimming cost V 4 bases and J 3 bases, with 10 bases left between them. Germline V gene lookup returns CDR1 SGHDN and CDR2 FVKESK. The CDR3 sequence: CASSPGQNNQPQHF. The CDR3 DNA sequence: TGTGCCAGCAGCCCTGGACAGAACAATCAGCCCCAGCATTTT. The variable domain in full, with the rest retrieved from reference TRBV14 and TRBJ1-5, is EAGVTQFPSHSVIEKGQTVTLRCDPISGHDNLYWYRRVMGKEIKFLLHFVKESKQDESGMPNNRFLAERTGGTYSTLKVQPAELEDSGVYFCASSPGQNNQPQHFGDGTRLSIL.

This chain connects TRBV18 to TRBJ2-7, with 10 bases fitting TRBD1. Trimming took 3 bases from V and 6 from J; bases not matched to a gene: 8. The CDR3 is 15 residues long. Germline V gene sequence: CDR1 KGHSH, CDR2 LQKENI. CDR3 protein: CASSPGTGARAEQYF. The CDR3 bases are TGTGCCAGCTCACCGGGGACAGGGGCGAGGGCCGAGCAGTACTTC.

The J gene is TRBJ2-7, the V gene TRBV13, with TRBD1 matching 10 bases. This CDR3 spans 14 amino acids. Germline CDR1 PRHDT, CDR2 FYEKMQ (reference sequence). Germline trimming cut 2 bases from V and 5 bases from J; bases unmatched to any gene: 3. The CDR3 nucleotides are TGTGCCAGCAGCTTATTAGGACAGGGGGACGAGCAGTACTTC. Translating it yields CASSLLGQGDEQYF.

This clone has only one observation. This chain joins TRBV30 and TRBJ1-3; the D is unclear. V was pared by 2 bases and J by 0 bases, with 8 bases between. Germline V CDR1 and CDR2: GTSNPN, SVGIG (reference sequence). This CDR3 comprises 14 residues. The CDR3 bases are TGTGCCTGGAGTATGGAGAGCTCTGGAAACACCATATATTTT. Protein sequence: CAWSMESSGNTIYF.

The chain employs TRBV19 and TRBJ2-7, with D perhaps TRBD2 (7 bases). The CDR3 has 13 residues. Trimming shortened V by 6 bases and J by 7 bases, and 16 bases separated the two germline ends. Germline values: CDR1 LNHDA, CDR2 SQIVND (reference sequence). The CDR3 sequence: CASRGTWGGEQYF. Here the CDR3 DNA reads TGTGCCAGTAGAGGGACATGGGGAGGGGAGCAGTACTTC.

The chain joins TRBV7-2 to TRBJ2-1; the match to TRBD2 covers 10 bases. Unmatched junction bases numbered 3, after V lost 5 bases and J lost 2 bases. Per germline, CDR1 SGHTA and CDR2 FQGNSA. There are 15 residues in the CDR3. The CDR3 loop is CASSASGRAYNEQFF. CDR3 DNA: TGTGCCAGCAGCGCTAGCGGGAGAGCCTACAATGAGCAGTTCTTC.

The chain uses TRBV28 and TRBJ2-5; 7 bases fit TRBD1. This CDR3 is 15 amino acids long. J gave up 5 bases and V 4 bases, and 10 bases lay outside the gene matches. Germline-derived CDR1 and CDR2 are MDHEN and SYDVKM. CDR3: CASSYPPTGVETQYF. CDR3 coding DNA: TGTGCCAGCAGTTACCCCCCAACAGGGGTGGAGACCCAGTACTTC.

This sequence joins TRBV7-3 and TRBJ2-6, with 14 bases fitting TRBD2. The germline CDR1 and CDR2 sequences are SGHTA and FQGTGA. V was clipped by 1 base and J by 4 bases; unmatched bases: 6. The length of the CDR3 is 19 residues. The CDR3, as DNA: TGTGCCAGCAGCTTAAGTACGGGACTAGCGGGAGTCGGGGCCAACGTCCTGACTTTC. Translating it yields CASSLSTGLAGVGANVLTF.

V gene TRBV4-1 combines with J gene TRBJ1-5; D is possibly TRBD1 (5 bases). Germline CDR1 MGHRA, CDR2 YSYEKL. CDR3 length: 18 amino acids. The ends were cut back, 1 base at V and 0 bases at J, with 16 bases in the middle. CDR3 in amino acids: CASSQGVSSGTSNQPQHF. The CDR3 DNA follows: TGCGCCAGCAGCCAAGGTGTAAGTTCAGGGACTAGCAATCAGCCCCAGCATTTT.

The chain combines TRBV5-4 with TRBJ2-1; the D is unclear. Between the trimmed V and J ends, which lost 0 bases and 9 bases, there was a span of 10 bases. The CDR3 loop spans 13 amino acids. Germline loops: CDR1 SGHNT, CDR2 YYREEE (reference sequence). CDR3 in amino acids: CASSLATSGEQFF. In DNA form, the CDR3 reads TGTGCCAGCAGCTTGGCGACTTCGGGTGAGCAGTTCTTC. Supplemented by reference TRBV5-4 and TRBJ2-1, the full variable domain reads ETGVTQSPTHLIKTRGQQVTLRCSSQSGHNTVSWYQQALGQGPQFIFQYYREEENGRGNFPPRFSGLQFPNYSSELNVNALELDDSALYLCASSLATSGEQFFGPGTRLTVL.

V is TRBV7-6 and J is TRBJ1-2; 8 bases fit TRBD1. Per the germline V gene, CDR1 is SGHVS and CDR2 is FNYEAQ. The CDR3 has 14 residues. V shed 5 bases, J shed 8 bases, and the junction held 10 bases outside the gene matches. As DNA, the CDR3 is TGTGCCAGCAGCCCCGGGACAGGCCTGCTGGGCTACACCTTC. Protein: CASSPGTGLLGYTF.